These T cell receptor beta chains were read from a single sample in a study of blood T cell repertoires in COVID-19. The repertoire was sequenced with immunoSEQ multiplex PCR; TCRdb's copy has only in-frame clones and lacks some. The sample carries nearly 250,000 clones, roughly 88% recorded once. The material sequenced was PBMCs or T cells enriched from blood (not recorded which). These receptors all come from a woman between 50 and 59 years old who had recovered from COVID-19. Each CDR3 is given with its conserved first and last residue. The order of the fields is CDR3 length, J gene, D gene, V gene, clone size, CDR3 protein, CDR3 DNA. The D gene is left open where the match is weak. Clone sizes are given selectively: once, few, many, or a class where the clone is expanded.

>16|TRBJ2-1|TRBD1|TRBV7-9|once
CASSGGTGATYNEQFF
TGTGCCAGCAGCGGGGGGACAGGGGCAACATACAATGAGCAGTTCTTC
>19|TRBJ2-5|TRBD2|TRBV15|-
CATSGPGGLAGGYQETQYF
TGTGCCACCAGCGGACCAGGAGGGCTAGCGGGGGGGTACCAAGAGACCCAGTACTTC
>16|TRBJ1-1|TRBD1|TRBV28|-
CASSPPGQGANGEAFF
TGTGCCAGCAGTCCACCGGGACAGGGGGCAAATGGTGAAGCTTTCTTT
>16|TRBJ1-2|-|TRBV3-1/TRBV3-2|-
CASSQDLTGKMSGYTF
TGTGCCAGCAGCCAAGACCTGACAGGAAAAATGTCTGGCTACACCTTC
>18|TRBJ1-5|-|TRBV6-2/TRBV6-3|-
CASSLDVTPGDSNQPQHF
TGTGCCAGCAGTCTGGACGTGACGCCAGGGGATAGCAATCAGCCCCAGCATTTT
>14|TRBJ1-3|-|TRBV25-1|-
CASSKGGGGNTIYF
TGTGCCAGCAGTAAGGGCGGGGGTGGAAACACCATATATTTT
>13|TRBJ1-2|-|TRBV12-3/TRBV12-4|-
CASSLTVNYGYTF
TGTGCCAGCAGTTTGACAGTTAACTATGGCTACACCTTC
>14|TRBJ1-5|TRBD1|TRBV6-2/TRBV6-3|-
CASSRTGGNQPQHF
TGTGCCAGCAGTCGAACAGGGGGTAATCAGCCCCAGCATTTT
>13|TRBJ2-3|-|TRBV6-5|-
CASSLASTDTQYF
TGTGCCAGCAGTCTAGCAAGCACAGATACGCAGTATTTT
>13|TRBJ2-4|TRBD1|TRBV18|-
CASSLGQEELNFF
TGTGCCAGCTCCCTCGGACAGGAAGAATTAAATTTCTTC
>14|TRBJ2-5|TRBD1|TRBV9|-
CASSALDREETQYF
TGTGCCAGCAGCGCCCTGGACAGGGAAGAGACCCAGTACTTC
>18|TRBJ1-1|-|TRBV6-4|-
CASSENSLLLRGRTEAFF
TGTGCCAGCAGTGAAAATTCCCTATTGCTCAGGGGCCGGACTGAAGCTTTCTTT
>12|TRBJ1-2|-|TRBV10-3|-
CATDPGTRGYTF
TGTGCCACCGATCCCGGGACTAGGGGCTACACCTTC
>19|TRBJ2-2|TRBD2|TRBV6-8|few
CASSYLTRTSGRSTGELFF
TGTGCCAGCAGTTACCTGACCCGGACTAGCGGGAGGAGCACCGGGGAGCTGTTTTTT
>12|TRBJ1-2|-|TRBV7-9|-
CASSPGGYGYTF
TGTGCCAGCAGCCCTGGAGGTTATGGCTACACCTTC
>14|TRBJ2-2|-|TRBV2|-
CASQGGANTGELFF
TGTGCCAGCCAAGGCGGGGCGAACACCGGGGAGCTGTTTTTT
>15|TRBJ1-2|TRBD1|TRBV10-3|-
CAISEPGQSNYGYTF
TGTGCCATCAGTGAACCGGGACAGTCTAACTATGGCTACACCTTC
>15|TRBJ2-3|-|TRBV11-3|-
CASSLWGANTDTQYF
TGTGCCAGCAGCTTATGGGGCGCGAACACAGATACGCAGTATTTT
>15|TRBJ2-7|-|TRBV14|-
CASSQVGTPTYEQYF
TGTGCCAGCAGCCAAGTTGGGACACCAACCTACGAGCAGTACTTC
>15|TRBJ2-1|-|TRBV5-5|once
CASSRDLSSYNEQFF
TGTGCCAGCAGCCGGGACTTAAGCTCCTACAATGAGCAGTTCTTC
>13|TRBJ1-1|TRBD1|TRBV29-1|-
CSAQQGWNTEAFF
TGCAGCGCGCAACAGGGGTGGAACACTGAAGCTTTCTTT
>15|TRBJ2-5|TRBD2|TRBV7-7|-
CASSSIGDGGSGQYF
TGTGCTAGCAGCTCAATTGGGGACGGGGGGAGCGGCCAGTACTTC
>14|TRBJ2-3|-|TRBV6-4|-
CASSDSGQGDTQYF
TGTGCCAGCAGTGACTCGGGGCAGGGCGATACGCAGTATTTT
>13|TRBJ1-1|TRBD1|TRBV7-2|-
CASSLIQGSEAFF
TGTGCCAGCAGCTTGATACAGGGGTCTGAAGCTTTCTTT
>16|TRBJ2-7|TRBD1|TRBV3-1/TRBV3-2|-
CASNSLTGTGSYEQYF
TGTGCCAGCAACAGCTTAACCGGGACAGGGAGCTACGAGCAGTACTTC
>12|TRBJ1-2|TRBD1|TRBV12-3/TRBV12-4|few
CASSLRDSLYTF
TGTGCCAGCAGCCTCCGGGACAGCTTGTACACCTTC
>18|TRBJ2-5|TRBD2|TRBV7-9|-
CASSVYAGGLAGGETQYF
TGTGCCAGCAGCGTATACGCAGGAGGACTAGCGGGAGGAGAGACCCAGTACTTC